This T cell receptor beta chain was captured in a study of tumor-infiltrating lymphocytes in primary liver carcinoma. The tissue used was unsorted bulk material of about 17-33 mg. RNA and DNA were co-extracted from it with the AllPrep DNA/RNA mini kit. The length of the CDR3 is 16 residues. Germline CDR1 and CDR2: SGHAT and FQNNGV. cDNA specific to TCR beta was made from about 550 ng of total RNA, with a constant-region primer employed for priming. Slightly modified ARM-PCR, run as three nested multiplex PCR rounds, produced the TCR beta libraries. Primers for the first two PCR rounds were TRBV1-TRBV30 forward primers and a C-beta reverse primer (about 9 cycles per round). TCRdb re-called the multiplex PCR reads through MiXCR, storing one row per CDR3 protein. The table shows approximately 80,000 distinct CDR3 sequences, with approximately 69% occurring only once. This clonotype was seen only once. Because the CDR3 is missing its conserved closing phenylalanine or tryptophan, this is likely a read error.

This chain joins TRBV11-2 and TRBJ1-6; D unresolved. Input material: tumor-adjacent normal liver tissue. The TCR comes from a man aged 40-55 years with primary liver carcinoma and hepatitis B virus infection. CDR3 in amino acids: CASSLVDDGYNSPLHC. The CDR3 DNA follows: TGTGCCAGCAGCTTAGTGGACGACGGTTATAATTCACCGCTCCACTGT.